This TCR beta chain was captured by sequencing in a study of CDR3 diversity in severe acne. The ends were cut back, 1 base at V and 4 bases at J, with 16 bases in the middle. CDR3 length equals 16 residues. CDR1 SGHDN and CDR2 FVKESK come from the germline V gene. This clonotype was recorded many times. TCRdb passed the PCR reads through MiXCR, listing each CDR3 protein once. The top ten clones hold 13% to 15% of a sample with some 84,000 distinct CDR3 sequences, 51% of them seen once. The rearrangement links TRBV14 to TRBJ1-2, with D perhaps matching TRBD1 (5 bases). The receptor comes from a male donor in good health, without acne. Specimen: blood. The CDR3: CASSQGPQGGGYGYTF. The CDR3 nucleotides are TGTGCCAGCAGCCAAGGACCCCAAGGTGGGGGCTATGGCTACACCTTC.